These T cell receptor beta chains were read from a single sample in a study of tumor and adjacent non-tumor tissue in lung cancer. TCRdb itself ran the multiplex PCR reads through MiXCR, one entry per CDR3 protein. Of more than 75,000 distinct CDR3 sequences in the sample, 80% were seen once. Material for sequencing was distant non-tumor lung tissue. Receptors were obtained from a man in his 60s with small cell lung cancer. Both conserved end residues are part of each CDR3. A D gene is named only where the DNA matches it firmly. Clone size is given for some rows only: seen once, a few or many times, or a class if the clone is expanded.

CDR3nt: TGTGCCAGCAGCTCGGGGGGAAATACGGAGTATTTT; CDR3aa: CASSSGGNTEYF; d_gene: TRBD2; abundance: NA; j_gene: TRBJ2-3; v_gene: TRBV5-4
CDR3nt: TGTGCCAGCAGCAGAGAGGCAGCAGGCCTAAAGATCTTC; CDR3aa: CASSREAAGLKIF; d_gene: NA; abundance: NA; j_gene: TRBJ2-1; v_gene: TRBV11-2
CDR3nt: TGCAGCGTTGTTTTAAGGGGCGAGGTACGCGGTGAAGCTTCCTTT; CDR3aa: CSVVLRGEVRGEASF; d_gene: NA; abundance: NA; j_gene: TRBJ1-1; v_gene: TRBV29-1
CDR3nt: TGTGCCAGCAGTACTTGGGATGGCAAGAATCGGCCCCAGCATTTT; CDR3aa: CASSTWDGKNRPQHF; d_gene: NA; abundance: NA; j_gene: TRBJ1-5; v_gene: TRBV6-1
CDR3nt: TGTGCCAGCAGCTTAGGGGACGGGGCCTACAATGAGCAGTTCTTC; CDR3aa: CASSLGDGAYNEQFF; d_gene: NA; abundance: NA; j_gene: TRBJ2-1; v_gene: TRBV7-9
CDR3nt: TGTGCCAACAGCTTAGCGTCTAGCGACTCCTACGGGCAGTACTTC; CDR3aa: CANSLASSDSYGQYF; d_gene: NA; abundance: NA; j_gene: TRBJ2-7; v_gene: TRBV11-2
CDR3nt: TGTGCCAGCAGCTTAGAGTCAACGACTGGGGGAGTCTACACAGATATGCAGTATTTT; CDR3aa: CASSLESTTGGVYTDMQYF; d_gene: NA; abundance: once; j_gene: TRBJ2-3; v_gene: TRBV11-2
CDR3nt: TGTGCCAGCATCCTCGATCCCGGCCTCACAGATACGCAGTATTTT; CDR3aa: CASILDPGLTDTQYF; d_gene: NA; abundance: many; j_gene: TRBJ2-3; v_gene: TRBV5-4
CDR3nt: TGTACCAGCAGCTTAGTGACAGCCCAGAGCTCCTACAATGAGATATTCTTC; CDR3aa: CTSSLVTAQSSYNEIFF; d_gene: NA; abundance: NA; j_gene: TRBJ2-1; v_gene: TRBV11-2
CDR3nt: TGCACCAGCAGCCAAGCGATCTTCCAGAGCACAGATACACAGTATTTT; CDR3aa: CTSSQAIFQSTDTQYF; d_gene: NA; abundance: NA; j_gene: TRBJ2-3; v_gene: TRBV4-1
CDR3nt: TGCAGCGTTGAGACGGGAAACACAGATACACAATATTTT; CDR3aa: CSVETGNTDTQYF; d_gene: NA; abundance: NA; j_gene: TRBJ2-3; v_gene: TRBV29-1
CDR3nt: TGTGCCAGCAGCTCAGAATCAAGGACTAACTGGAGGGGTAATGAGCAGTTCTTC; CDR3aa: CASSSESRTNWRGNEQFF; d_gene: NA; abundance: NA; j_gene: TRBJ2-1; v_gene: TRBV11-1
CDR3nt: TGTGCCAGCAGCTCAGAATCGAGTGCTAGCGGGAGTGGTAATGTGCAGTTCTTC; CDR3aa: CASSSESSASGSGNVQFF; d_gene: TRBD2; abundance: NA; j_gene: TRBJ2-1; v_gene: TRBV11-1
CDR3nt: TGTGCCAGCAATTTATCGGGGGCTACAACTAATGGAAAACTGTTTTTT; CDR3aa: CASNLSGATTNGKLFF; d_gene: NA; abundance: NA; j_gene: TRBJ1-4; v_gene: TRBV28
CDR3nt: TGCGTCAGCAGTGACTCCAGGAGCAATGGCTACACCTTC; CDR3aa: CVSSDSRSNGYTF; d_gene: NA; abundance: once; j_gene: TRBJ1-2; v_gene: TRBV10-2
CDR3nt: TGTGCCAGTTGTAGAGTCCCCGGGGACGGGGGTACTGAGCAGTTCTTC; CDR3aa: CASCRVPGDGGTEQFF; d_gene: NA; abundance: NA; j_gene: TRBJ2-1; v_gene: TRBV19
CDR3nt: TGTGCCATCAGTAACCCACCAGGCGGCAAAGATGAGCAGTTCTTC; CDR3aa: CAISNPPGGKDEQFF; d_gene: NA; abundance: NA; j_gene: TRBJ2-1; v_gene: TRBV10-3
CDR3nt: TGTGCCAGCAGCCAACTTTCCAGCGGGAGGGAATTTGAGCGATTCTTC; CDR3aa: CASSQLSSGREFERFF; d_gene: TRBD2; abundance: NA; j_gene: TRBJ2-1; v_gene: TRBV4-2
CDR3nt: TGTGCCAGCACCCTGGAGTACCTGTACCAAGAGACCCAGTACTTC; CDR3aa: CASTLEYLYQETQYF; d_gene: NA; abundance: NA; j_gene: TRBJ2-5; v_gene: TRBV6-5
CDR3nt: TGTGACACCAGCTTGAGGTTTCTAGCGGGAGTGGGTCAGTTCTTC; CDR3aa: CDTSLRFLAGVGQFF; d_gene: TRBD2; abundance: NA; j_gene: TRBJ2-1; v_gene: TRBV5-6
CDR3nt: TGTGCCAGCAGCCAGTGTATCAGGCAAGAGACCCGGTACTTC; CDR3aa: CASSQCIRQETRYF; d_gene: NA; abundance: NA; j_gene: TRBJ2-5; v_gene: TRBV4-2
CDR3nt: TGTGCCAGCAGCGGCACCGGGACAAAGAACATCGGGGAGCTGTTTTTT; CDR3aa: CASSGTGTKNIGELFF; d_gene: NA; abundance: NA; j_gene: TRBJ2-2; v_gene: TRBV7-9
CDR3nt: TGTGCCAGCAGCTTGCAGGGGGGAGTGGGCGAGACCCAGTACTTC; CDR3aa: CASSLQGGVGETQYF; d_gene: NA; abundance: once; j_gene: TRBJ2-5; v_gene: TRBV11-1
CDR3nt: TGCGCCAGCAGCCGAGGACAGGATTTACGCATAGATATGCAGTATTTT; CDR3aa: CASSRGQDLRIDMQYF; d_gene: TRBD1; abundance: once; j_gene: TRBJ2-3; v_gene: TRBV28
CDR3nt: TGTGCCAGCAACCAAGAAGCTATGGAGCAGTACTTC; CDR3aa: CASNQEAMEQYF; d_gene: NA; abundance: NA; j_gene: TRBJ2-7; v_gene: TRBV4-2
CDR3nt: TGTGCCGGCATTTTAGCCTCAGCTATAGGAGGTGAGCAGTTCTTC; CDR3aa: CAGILASAIGGEQFF; d_gene: NA; abundance: NA; j_gene: TRBJ2-1; v_gene: TRBV12-3/TRBV12-4
CDR3nt: TGTGCCAGCAGCTTACCTGGAACACGGGGGGAGGAGCTGTTTTTT; CDR3aa: CASSLPGTRGEELFF; d_gene: TRBD2; abundance: NA; j_gene: TRBJ2-2; v_gene: TRBV11-2
CDR3nt: TGTGCCAGTAGCGACGGGGGAGCTGGAAACACCATATATTTT; CDR3aa: CASSDGGAGNTIYF; d_gene: NA; abundance: once; j_gene: TRBJ1-3; v_gene: TRBV5-5
CDR3nt: TGTGCTAGTAGCTTAGCGCGGGAGACCAGGGAGCTGTTTTTT; CDR3aa: CASSLARETRELFF; d_gene: TRBD2; abundance: NA; j_gene: TRBJ2-2; v_gene: TRBV11-2
CDR3nt: TGTACCAGCAGTGAATTGGGGGGGGCGCGGACAGATACGCAGTATTTT; CDR3aa: CTSSELGGARTDTQYF; d_gene: NA; abundance: NA; j_gene: TRBJ2-3; v_gene: TRBV25-1
CDR3nt: TGTGCCAGTAGTTACCCGGCTAGGCAGTCCTTC; CDR3aa: CASSYPARQSF; d_gene: NA; abundance: once; j_gene: TRBJ2-1; v_gene: TRBV6-2/TRBV6-3
CDR3nt: TGTGCCAGTAGCCCGACTAGCGGGAGGGCCGGAAGAGTAGATAAGCAGTTCTTC; CDR3aa: CASSPTSGRAGRVDKQFF; d_gene: TRBD2; abundance: NA; j_gene: TRBJ2-1; v_gene: TRBV4-2
CDR3nt: TGCGGCGTTGACAGAGGGACTAGCGGCCACAATGAGCAGTTCTTC; CDR3aa: CGVDRGTSGHNEQFF; d_gene: TRBD2; abundance: NA; j_gene: TRBJ2-1; v_gene: TRBV29-1
CDR3nt: TGTGCCAGCAGTGGCTCGGGGGCGGTGACTAATGAAAAACTGTTTTTT; CDR3aa: CASSGSGAVTNEKLFF; d_gene: NA; abundance: NA; j_gene: TRBJ1-4; v_gene: TRBV12-3/TRBV12-4
CDR3nt: TGTGCCAGGAGTGCCCGGGTCCCAATTGGGACTAGTAGGAAAGATACGAAGTATTTT; CDR3aa: CARSARVPIGTSRKDTKYF; d_gene: TRBD2; abundance: NA; j_gene: TRBJ2-3; v_gene: TRBV6-5
CDR3nt: TGTGCCAACAGTGAGTTAGGAGGGTTAGGTGGCAATCAGCCCCAGCATTTT; CDR3aa: CANSELGGLGGNQPQHF; d_gene: NA; abundance: NA; j_gene: TRBJ1-5; v_gene: TRBV10-3
CDR3nt: TGTGCCAGCAGCCAAGGGGACAGGCGGAATTTAGCCAAAAACATTCAGTACTTC; CDR3aa: CASSQGDRRNLAKNIQYF; d_gene: TRBD1; abundance: NA; j_gene: TRBJ2-4; v_gene: TRBV3-1
CDR3nt: TGTGCCAGCAGGGATACAGGGGTAGTGTATGGCTACACCTTC; CDR3aa: CASRDTGVVYGYTF; d_gene: TRBD1; abundance: once; j_gene: TRBJ1-2; v_gene: TRBV6-5
CDR3nt: TGCACCAGCTGCCAAGGGGGATCCCGAGCGGGAGTTAGGTCCTACAATGAGCAGTTCTTC; CDR3aa: CTSCQGGSRAGVRSYNEQFF; d_gene: TRBD2; abundance: NA; j_gene: TRBJ2-1; v_gene: TRBV4-1
CDR3nt: TGTGCCAGCAGATTGTCGGGCCATCGCACAGATATGCAGTATTTT; CDR3aa: CASRLSGHRTDMQYF; d_gene: NA; abundance: NA; j_gene: TRBJ2-3; v_gene: TRBV7-3
CDR3nt: TGTGCCAGCAGTTCGGACACCCCCCCTTATGAGCATTTCTTC; CDR3aa: CASSSDTPPYEHFF; d_gene: NA; abundance: NA; j_gene: TRBJ2-1; v_gene: TRBV6-5
CDR3nt: TGTGCCAGCAACTCATTCGGGGACGGGGAGCAGTTCTTC; CDR3aa: CASNSFGDGEQFF; d_gene: NA; abundance: NA; j_gene: TRBJ2-1; v_gene: TRBV7-8
CDR3nt: TGCAGCGTTAAGGTCTCCGACAGGGTGACCCAGTACTTC; CDR3aa: CSVKVSDRVTQYF; d_gene: TRBD1; abundance: NA; j_gene: TRBJ2-5; v_gene: TRBV29-1
CDR3nt: TGTGCCAGCAGCTCAGAATCGAGGACTAGCAGGAGTGGTAATAAGCAATTCTTC; CDR3aa: CASSSESRTSRSGNKQFF; d_gene: TRBD2; abundance: NA; j_gene: TRBJ2-1; v_gene: TRBV11-1
CDR3nt: TGTGCCAACAGCCTGGGGCTCCCTGGACGGTCCCACAATGAGCAGTTCTTC; CDR3aa: CANSLGLPGRSHNEQFF; d_gene: NA; abundance: NA; j_gene: TRBJ2-1; v_gene: TRBV12-3/TRBV12-4
CDR3nt: TGTGCCAGCAGCTCCGGGACTAGTATTTCCGATACGCAGTATTTT; CDR3aa: CASSSGTSISDTQYF; d_gene: TRBD2; abundance: medium-sized; j_gene: TRBJ2-3; v_gene: TRBV11-3
CDR3nt: TGTGCCGGCAGCTTAGAGGCAGGGTTGGTTGAGCAACTCTTC; CDR3aa: CAGSLEAGLVEQLF; d_gene: NA; abundance: NA; j_gene: TRBJ2-1; v_gene: TRBV11-2
CDR3nt: TGCAGTCCTATGCGGATCCAAGAGACCCAGTACTTC; CDR3aa: CSPMRIQETQYF; d_gene: NA; abundance: once; j_gene: TRBJ2-5; v_gene: TRBV20-1
CDR3nt: TGTGCCAGCAGCTCCTCGACAGGGGGGAACACTGAAGCTCTCTTT; CDR3aa: CASSSSTGGNTEALF; d_gene: TRBD1; abundance: NA; j_gene: TRBJ1-1; v_gene: TRBV6-6
CDR3nt: TGTGCCAGCAGCGTAGGGGGACTAGCGGGAGGCGATGAGCAGTTCTTC; CDR3aa: CASSVGGLAGGDEQFF; d_gene: TRBD2; abundance: NA; j_gene: TRBJ2-1; v_gene: TRBV9